These 30 T cell receptor beta chains came from one sample sequenced in a study of cytomegalovirus exposure and HLA in healthy donors. PCR amplification relied on 60 Vbeta primers (plus 13 Jbeta primers). Assay used: immunoSEQ multiplex PCR; TCRdb lists only in-frame clones, some missing. The table lists 150,000 to 200,000 clones, around 80% of them singletons. Sequencing used PBMCs. The receptors were sampled from a man between 18 and 29 years old in good health and CMV-seronegative.

The chain has TRBV7-2 and TRBJ2-7; D is unclear. V dropped 1 base and J dropped 7 bases, with 11 bases sitting between them. Germline CDR1 reads SGHTA; CDR2 reads FQGNSA. The CDR3 extends over 13 amino acids. CDR3 nucleotide sequence: TGTGCCAGCAGCTTAGAGGCACAACAGGAGCAGTACTTC. It specifies CASSLEAQQEQYF.

This clone was found once. The chain links TRBV14 to TRBJ2-1; TRBD1 matches at 7 bases. The ends lost 3 bases at V and 4 bases at J; junction bases unmatched: 6. The CDR3 length is 15 residues. Germline CDR1 reads SGHDN; CDR2 reads FVKESK. The CDR3 loop is CASSQGQTFYNEQFF. In nucleotides, the CDR3 is TGTGCCAGCAGCCAGGGACAGACCTTTTACAATGAGCAGTTCTTC.

The gene calls are TRBV7-9 and TRBJ2-2, with 9 bases aligning to TRBD1. The germline V gene encodes CDR1 SEHNR and CDR2 FQNEAQ (reference sequence). J gave up 4 bases and V 3 bases, and 3 bases lay outside the gene matches. This CDR3 is 15 amino acids long. The CDR3 loop is CASSFGTGFTGELFF. DNA for the CDR3: TGTGCCAGCAGCTTCGGGACAGGGTTCACCGGGGAGCTGTTTTTT.

The J gene is TRBJ2-7, the V gene TRBV27, with 12 bases identical to TRBD1. Germline V lookup: CDR1 MNHEY, CDR2 SMNVEV (reference sequence). J gave up 7 bases and V 5 bases, and 9 bases lay outside the gene matches. CDR3 length equals 15 residues. Here the CDR3 DNA reads TGTGCCAGCAGTCGCCCGGGACAGGGGGCGGATGAGCAGTACTTC. Protein: CASSRPGQGADEQYF.

This sequence joins TRBV18 and TRBJ2-2; TRBD2 agrees at 9 bases. Trimming at V came to 4 bases and at J to 6 bases, leaving 6 bases not matched to a gene. CDR1 and CDR2 from the germline V gene are KGHSH and LQKENI. CDR3 length equals 15 residues. CDR3 protein: CASSQVAGVPGELFF. In nucleotides, the CDR3 is TGTGCCAGCTCACAAGTAGCGGGGGTGCCCGGGGAGCTGTTTTTT.

This chain joins TRBV29-1 and TRBJ2-5; 10 bases map to TRBD1. Germline V gene sequence: CDR1 SQVTM, CDR2 ANQGSEA. J gave up 3 bases and V 3 bases, and 1 base lay outside the gene matches. CDR3 size: 13 residues. The CDR3 sequence: CSVEGTGEETQYF. The CDR3 DNA is TGCAGCGTTGAGGGGACAGGGGAAGAGACCCAGTACTTC.

The gene calls are TRBV7-6 and TRBJ1-3; D gene unclear. There are 15 residues in the CDR3. Trimming shortened V by 3 bases and J by 2 bases, and 11 bases separated the two germline ends. In germline, CDR1 is SGHVS, CDR2 FNYEAQ. Written as DNA, the CDR3 is TGTGCCAGCAGCTTCCCATTGAGTCCTGGAAACACCATATATTTT. It is translated as CASSFPLSPGNTIYF. The full variable domain, rest sourced from reference TRBV7-6 and TRBJ1-3, is GAGVSQSPRYKVTKRGQDVALRCDPISGHVSLYWYRQALGQGPEFLTYFNYEAQQDKSGLPNDRFSAERPEGSISTLTIQRTEQRDSAMYRCASSFPLSPGNTIYFGEGSWLTVV.

CDR3 residues: CASSLQGPNEKLFF. In DNA form, the CDR3 reads TGTGCCAGCAGCTTACAGGGTCCTAATGAAAAACTGTTTTTT. The rearrangement uses TRBV7-9 and TRBJ1-4; D perhaps matches TRBD1 (5 bases). V lost 2 bases and J 3 bases, leaving 7 bases between the germline ends. This CDR3 comprises 14 residues. The germline CDR1 and CDR2 sequences are SEHNR and FQNEAQ (reference sequence).

The chain links TRBV20-1 to TRBJ2-3; D is possibly TRBD1 (5 bases). V was pared by 7 bases and J by 5 bases, with 10 bases between. This CDR3 comprises 11 residues. The germline V gene encodes CDR1 DFQATT and CDR2 SNEGSKA (reference sequence). The CDR3 spells CSGQTEDTQYF. The DNA for the CDR3 is TGCAGTGGACAGACGGAAGATACGCAGTATTTT.

The sample holds one count of this clone. The chain has TRBV7-2 and TRBJ1-2, with D tentatively TRBD1 (6 bases). This CDR3 spans 13 amino acids. Germline V gene data show CDR1 as SGHTA and CDR2 as FQGNSA. V lost 1 base and J lost 4, with 7 bases in between. The chain's CDR3 is CASSLGGLYGYTF. The CDR3 bases are TGTGCCAGCAGCTTAGGGGGGCTCTATGGCTACACCTTC.

This chain links TRBV6-4 with TRBJ2-5, with 8 bases aligning to TRBD2. The ends lost 4 bases at V and 5 bases at J; junction bases unmatched: 3. The CDR3 runs 13 residues. CDR1 MRHNA and CDR2 SNTAGT come from the germline V gene. In DNA form, the CDR3 reads TGTGCCAGCAGTGCTCGGGGGGGGGAGACCCAGTACTTC. Translated, it gives CASSARGGETQYF.

The chain couples TRBV9 to TRBJ1-4, with 8 bases matching TRBD1. The length of the CDR3 is 18 residues. The germline V gene has CDR1 SGDLS and CDR2 YYNGEE. V dropped 3 bases and J dropped 0; count of bases not matched to a gene: 10. The chain's CDR3 is CASSGVQGGLTTNEKLFF. Here the CDR3 DNA reads TGTGCCAGCAGCGGAGTACAGGGGGGATTAACAACTAATGAAAAACTGTTTTTT. Based on the CDR3 plus reference TRBV9 and TRBJ1-4, the full variable domain is DSGVTQTPKHLITATGQRVTLRCSPRSGDLSVYWYQQSLDQGLQFLIQYYNGEERAKGNILERFSAQQFPDLHSELNLSSLELGDSALYFCASSGVQGGLTTNEKLFFGSGTQLSVL.

The chain combines TRBV9 with TRBJ2-7, with TRBD2 matching 10 bases. V shed 0 bases, J shed 6 bases, and the junction held 6 bases outside the gene matches. Looked up from germline, CDR1 is SGDLS and CDR2 is YYNGEE. The length of the CDR3 is 15 residues. Here the CDR3 reads CASSVASSGSSEQYF. In nucleotides, the CDR3 is TGTGCCAGCAGCGTAGCGTCTAGCGGGAGTTCCGAGCAGTACTTC.

The V call is TRBV7-7, the J call TRBJ2-1; 8 bases match TRBD2. Germline lookup yields CDR1 SSHAT and CDR2 FNYEAQ (reference sequence). V was clipped by 5 bases and J by 7 bases; unmatched bases: 4. The CDR3 is 13 residues long. The CDR3 DNA follows: TGTGCCAGCAGCACGGGACTAGAGAATGAGCAGTTCTTC. Translating gives CASSTGLENEQFF.

The V call is TRBV28, the J call TRBJ2-4; TRBD1 agrees at 10 bases. The ends lost 7 bases at V and 8 bases at J; junction bases unmatched: 5. The CDR3 spans 13 residues. Germline loops: CDR1 MDHEN, CDR2 SYDVKM. For the CDR3, the DNA is TGTGCCAGCAAGGACAGGGGGTCGTACATTCAGTACTTC. This sequence encodes CASKDRGSYIQYF. The variable domain in full, completed from reference TRBV28 and TRBJ2-4, reads DVKVTQSSRYLVKRTGEKVFLECVQDMDHENMFWYRQDPGLGLRLIYFSYDVKMKEKGDIPEGYSVSREKKERFSLILESASTNQTSMYLCASKDRGSYIQYFGAGTRLSVL.

The chain uses TRBV19 and TRBJ1-1; weak D call: TRBD1 (6 bases). Trimming stripped 3 bases from V and 10 bases from J, with 12 bases between. The CDR3 spans 12 residues. The germline V gene has CDR1 LNHDA and CDR2 SQIVND (reference sequence). CDR3 sequence (DNA): TGTGCCAGTAGTATCCCCAGGGGCAGAGCTTTCTTT. Amino acid sequence: CASSIPRGRAFF.

The chain recombines TRBV7-3 with TRBJ2-7, with D tentatively TRBD2 (5 bases). The CDR3 loop spans 13 amino acids. Trimming took 5 bases from V and 4 from J, leaving 12 bases between them. Germline V gene lookup returns CDR1 SGHTA and CDR2 FQGTGA. CDR3 residues: CASSRAGGYEQYF. The DNA of the CDR3 is TGTGCCAGCAGCCGGGCAGGAGGTTACGAGCAGTACTTC.

The chain combines TRBV19 with TRBJ1-2; no clear D gene. From germline, CDR1 is LNHDA and CDR2 SQIVND (reference sequence). This CDR3 spans 13 amino acids. Trimming left V 1 base short and J 6 bases short, with 9 bases between. The DNA for the CDR3 is TGTGCCAGTAGTATAGGATCCCGGGATGGCTACACCTTC. Translating it yields CASSIGSRDGYTF.

The chain links TRBV11-2 to TRBJ1-4; 7 nucleotides align to TRBD1. The junction had 9 bases not matched to a gene; V was cut back by 4 bases and J by 4 bases. This CDR3 region has 16 residues. From germline, CDR1 is SGHAT and CDR2 FQNNGV. This chain's CDR3 is CASSSFTGAGNEKLFF. Written as DNA, the CDR3 is TGTGCCAGCAGCTCGTTCACAGGGGCCGGTAATGAAAAACTGTTTTTT.

J is TRBJ1-4 and V is TRBV15; D ambiguous. The length of the CDR3 is 19 residues. The germline gives CDR1 LNHNV, CDR2 YYDKDF (reference sequence). Trimming pared 0 bases from V and 7 bases from J, leaving 24 bases between. The CDR3 DNA sequence: TGTGCCACCAGCAGAGATCCGGTCCGGCTTCCCGGGAGTTCTGAAAAACTGTTTTTT. Amino acids: CATSRDPVRLPGSSEKLFF. The entire variable domain, with the rest obtained from reference TRBV15 and TRBJ1-4, is as follows: DAMVIQNPRYQVTQFGKPVTLSCSQTLNHNVMYWYQQKSSQAPKLLFHYYDKDFNNEADTPDNFQSRRPNTSFCFLDIRSPGLGDTAMYLCATSRDPVRLPGSSEKLFFGSGTQLSVL.

Notes on this clone: Other DNA variants within this sample encode the same CDR3. The CDR3 protein is CASSDSGGGANEQFF. The CDR3 bases are TGTGCCAGCAGTGACTCCGGCGGGGGGGCGAATGAGCAGTTCTTC. The V call is TRBV6-4, the J call TRBJ2-1; the match to TRBD2 covers 9 bases. There are 15 residues in the CDR3. Trimming removed 0 bases from V and 7 bases from J; junction bases left unmatched: 4. CDR1 MRHNA and CDR2 SNTAGT come from the germline V gene.

Only a few counts were recorded for this clone. The chain's CDR3 is CASSPSVQPQHF. DNA of the CDR3: TGTGCCAGTAGTCCCTCAGTTCAGCCCCAGCATTTT. The chain joins TRBV19 to TRBJ1-5; no reliable D call. The CDR3 spans 12 residues. V lost 5 bases and J 6 bases, leaving 8 bases between the germline ends. Germline assignment: CDR1 LNHDA and CDR2 SQIVND (reference sequence).

This chain joins TRBV5-1 and TRBJ2-7; D is possibly TRBD2 (5 bases). V was pared by 1 base and J by 3 bases, with 11 bases between. Looked up from germline, CDR1 is SGHRS and CDR2 is YFSETQ. The CDR3 is 14 residues long. The CDR3 loop is CASSLTAAHYEQYF. The DNA for the CDR3 is TGCGCCAGCAGCTTGACAGCGGCCCACTACGAGCAGTACTTC.

V usage is TRBV11-2 and J usage is TRBJ2-1; D gene unclear. The germline V gene has CDR1 SGHAT and CDR2 FQNNGV. This CDR3 is built from 15 residues. V was shortened by 0 bases and J by 6 bases, with 12 bases between the two germline ends. CDR3 region: CASSLDLQYLNEQFF. Here the CDR3 DNA reads TGTGCCAGCAGCTTAGATCTACAGTATCTCAATGAGCAGTTCTTC.

The rearrangement uses TRBV10-3 and TRBJ2-1, with D tentatively TRBD1 (6 bases). CDR1 ENHRY and CDR2 SYGVKD come from the germline V gene. The CDR3 covers 13 residues. Deletions cut 10 bases from V and 1 base from J, with 11 bases between. The CDR3 sequence is CATHRGSYNEQFF. In DNA form, the CDR3 reads TGTGCCACCCATAGGGGGTCCTACAATGAGCAGTTCTTC.

The chain combines TRBV5-4 with TRBJ2-5, with TRBD2 identical over 9 bases. The V segment lost 0 bases and the J segment 4 bases; nucleotides outside the gene matches: 7. CDR3 length: 16 amino acids. Germline V gene data show CDR1 as SGHNT and CDR2 as YYREEE (reference sequence). The CDR3 DNA sequence: TGTGCCAGCAGCTTGGGTCGAGCGGGAGGTGGAGAGACCCAGTACTTC. This codes for CASSLGRAGGGETQYF. Full variable domain (outside the CDR3, taken from reference TRBV5-4 and TRBJ2-5): ETGVTQSPTHLIKTRGQQVTLRCSSQSGHNTVSWYQQALGQGPQFIFQYYREEENGRGNFPPRFSGLQFPNYSSELNVNALELDDSALYLCASSLGRAGGGETQYFGPGTRLLVL.

This chain joins TRBV5-6 and TRBJ2-2; 8 bases map to TRBD2. V was clipped by 4 bases and J by 2 bases; unmatched bases: 7. This CDR3 has 16 amino acids. Germline values: CDR1 SGHDT, CDR2 YYEEEE. The CDR3 sequence: CASSRGLARNTGELFF. DNA for the CDR3: TGTGCCAGCAGCAGAGGACTAGCCCGTAACACCGGGGAGCTGTTTTTT. Full variable domain (remainder filled in from reference TRBV5-6 and TRBJ2-2): DAGVTQSPTHLIKTRGQQVTLRCSPKSGHDTVSWYQQALGQGPQFIFQYYEEEERQRGNFPDRFSGHQFPNYSSELNVNALLLGDSALYLCASSRGLARNTGELFFGEGSRLTVL.

This clone showed up just once. The chain combines TRBV7-2 with TRBJ1-4; tentative D call: TRBD1 (6 bases). Germline loops: CDR1 SGHTA, CDR2 FQGNSA. The CDR3 spans 15 residues. The V end lost 5 bases, the J end lost 8 bases, and 18 bases lay between the germline ends. The CDR3 loop reads CASSLNRVIEEKLFF. The CDR3, as DNA: TGTGCCAGCAGCCTAAACAGGGTCATAGAAGAAAAACTGTTTTTT. The full variable domain, completed using reference TRBV7-2 and TRBJ1-4, is GAGVSQSPSNKVTEKGKDVELRCDPISGHTALYWYRQSLGQGLEFLIYFQGNSAPDKSGLPSDRFSAERTGGSVSTLTIQRTQQEDSAVYLCASSLNRVIEEKLFFGSGTQLSVL.

The genes are TRBV9 and TRBJ2-3; 14 nucleotides align to TRBD2. In germline, CDR1 is SGDLS, CDR2 YYNGEE. The CDR3 is made up of 16 amino acids. V lost 2 bases and J lost 4; bases outside the gene matches: 3. The CDR3 nucleotides read TGTGCCAGCAGCGTGACTAGCGGGAGGGGGTCAGATACGCAGTATTTT. It specifies CASSVTSGRGSDTQYF.

The rearrangement uses TRBV27 and TRBJ2-3, with D maybe TRBD2 (6 bases). CDR3 length equals 13 residues. Germline CDR1 is MNHEY and CDR2 is SMNVEV (reference sequence). V lost 10 bases and J lost 4, with 15 bases in between. The CDR3 bases are TGTGCCACCGGGACTTCTACGTCAGATACGCAGTATTTT. Its translation is CATGTSTSDTQYF.